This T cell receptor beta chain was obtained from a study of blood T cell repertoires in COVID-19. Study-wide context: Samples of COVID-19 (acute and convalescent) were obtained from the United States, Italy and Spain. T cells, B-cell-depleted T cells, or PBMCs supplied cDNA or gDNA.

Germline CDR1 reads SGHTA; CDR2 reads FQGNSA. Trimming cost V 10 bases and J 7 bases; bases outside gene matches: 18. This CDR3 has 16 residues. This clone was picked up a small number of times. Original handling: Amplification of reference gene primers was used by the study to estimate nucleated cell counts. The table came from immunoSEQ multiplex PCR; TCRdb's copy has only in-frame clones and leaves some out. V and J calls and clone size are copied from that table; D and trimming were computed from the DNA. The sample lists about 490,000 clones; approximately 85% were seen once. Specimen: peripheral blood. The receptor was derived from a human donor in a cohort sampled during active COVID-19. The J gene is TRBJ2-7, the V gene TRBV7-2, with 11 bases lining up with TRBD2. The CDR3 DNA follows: TGTGCCATCGAAGAGGGTAGCGGGAGGGCGCTGGGTGAGCAGTACTTC. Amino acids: CAIEEGSGRALGEQYF.